Listed here are 25 T cell receptor beta chains from one sample, sequenced in a study of CD8+CD57+ T cells in acquired aplastic anemia. Profiling of TCR beta VDJ combinations and CDR3 sequences used genomic DNA as template. TCRdb reprocessed the reads with MiXCR, giving one entry per CDR3 protein. The sample has about 210,000 distinct CDR3 sequences, about 59% seen once. Sequencing input: sorted CD4+, CD8+, or CD8+CD57+ T cells (not recorded which) from PBMCs. Source of these receptors: a human donor in good health.

This clonotype was found many times. V is TRBV4-3 and J is TRBJ2-7, with a weak D call TRBD1 (6 bases). The CDR3 runs to 14 residues. V dropped 3 bases and J dropped 0 bases, with 9 bases sitting between them. The V gene's germline CDR1 is LGHNA and CDR2 YSLEER. The chain's CDR3 is CASSQDSISYEQYF. Here the CDR3 DNA reads TGCGCCAGCAGCCAGGACAGTATCTCCTACGAGCAGTACTTC.

This chain connects TRBV7-9 to TRBJ2-7; TRBD1 matches 8 bases. This CDR3 has 15 amino acids. The germline CDR1 and CDR2 sequences are SEHNR and FQNEAQ (reference sequence). V shed 5 bases, J shed 3 bases, and the junction held 9 bases outside the gene matches. CDR3 loop: CASSPRQGMGYEQYF. The CDR3 nucleotides read TGTGCCAGCAGCCCCCGACAGGGGATGGGCTACGAGCAGTACTTC.

The chain recombines TRBV20-1 with TRBJ2-1; 9 nucleotides match TRBD2. Unmatched junction bases numbered 7, after V lost 2 bases and J lost 5 bases. This CDR3 spans 15 amino acids. Germline V gene data show CDR1 as DFQATT and CDR2 as SNEGSKA (reference sequence). CDR3 coding DNA: TGCAGTGCTAGATGGGGCGGGAGGGAAGACAATGAGCAGTTCTTC. This encodes CSARWGGREDNEQFF.

This chain joins TRBV11-2 and TRBJ1-2; D unclear. CDR1 SGHAT and CDR2 FQNNGV come from the germline V gene. The CDR3 is made up of 11 amino acids. Deletions cut 0 bases from V and 8 bases from J, with 4 bases between. CDR3 residues: CASSLEGGYTF. In DNA form, the CDR3 reads TGTGCCAGCAGCTTAGAGGGCGGCTACACCTTC.

Only a few counts were recorded for this clonotype. The V call is TRBV7-3, the J call TRBJ1-6; maybe TRBD1 (5 bases). V was clipped by 2 bases and J by 7 bases, with 9 bases between them. Germline V gives CDR1 SGHTA, CDR2 FQGTGA. The CDR3 length is 14 residues. This CDR3 reads CASSLQGQNSPLHF. The CDR3 bases are TGTGCCAGCAGCTTACAGGGTCAGAATTCACCCCTCCACTTT.

The rearrangement uses TRBV5-1 and TRBJ1-2; D remains ambiguous. Germline CDR1 reads SGHRS; CDR2 reads YFSETQ. V shed 4 bases and J shed 5 bases, with 12 bases lying between them. CDR3 length equals 13 residues. CDR3 DNA sequence: TGCGCCAGCAGCCAAGACGGAAAATATGGCTACACCTTC. Its translation is CASSQDGKYGYTF.

The chain uses TRBV7-6 and TRBJ1-1, with D perhaps TRBD1 (6 bases). Per germline, CDR1 SGHVS and CDR2 FNYEAQ. The V and J ends lost 5 bases and 0 bases respectively, with 19 bases between them. The CDR3 totals 17 residues. The CDR3 DNA is TGTGCCAGCAGCCCGGGGGGCACAGACTTAATGAACACTGAAGCTTTCTTT. Its protein product is CASSPGGTDLMNTEAFF.

The rearrangement uses TRBV20-1 and TRBJ2-7; 13 bases fit TRBD2. The CDR3 has 13 amino acids. CDR1 is DFQATT and CDR2 is SNEGSKA in the germline V gene (reference sequence). CDR3 loop: CSLGTSGIYEQYF. CDR3 nucleotide sequence: TGCAGCCTCGGGACTAGCGGGATTTACGAGCAGTACTTC.

On this clonotype itself: A much larger clone differs by one base, so this may be a read error. V usage is TRBV6-1 and J usage is TRBJ1-1; weak D call: TRBD1 (5 bases). V lost 3 bases and J lost 8, with 16 bases in between. The CDR3 has 14 amino acids. Germline V gives CDR1 MNHNS, CDR2 SASEGT. CDR3 DNA sequence: TGTGCCAGCAGTGACCCCCTTGGGGGATACGAAGCTTTCTTT. Amino acid sequence: CASSDPLGGYEAFF.

This sequence joins TRBV10-3 and TRBJ1-5; 9 nucleotides line up with TRBD1. Unmatched junction bases numbered 5, after V lost 6 bases and J lost 2 bases. CDR1 is ENHRY, CDR2 SYGVKD, per germline. The CDR3 contains 15 residues. The CDR3 loop is CAISGQGFGNQPQHF. CDR3 coding DNA: TGTGCCATCAGCGGACAGGGGTTTGGCAATCAGCCCCAGCATTTT.

V is TRBV2 and J is TRBJ2-7, with 9 positions matching TRBD2. Germline loops: CDR1 SNHLY, CDR2 FYNNEI. The CDR3 is made up of 14 amino acids. J gave up 4 bases and V 6 bases, and 7 bases lay outside the gene matches. Written as DNA, the CDR3 is TGTGCCAGCAGGGCGGGAGGGGGCAGTTACGAGCAGTACTTC. Protein product: CASRAGGGSYEQYF.

V is TRBV11-1 and J is TRBJ1-6; 7 bases line up with TRBD1. V trimming: 1 base; J trimming: 13 bases; junction bases outside the gene matches: 4. Germline V CDR1 and CDR2: SGHAT, FQDESV (reference sequence). The CDR3 is made up of 13 amino acids. The CDR3 reads CASSLGQGVPLHF. DNA of the CDR3: TGTGCCAGCAGCTTAGGACAGGGAGTCCCCCTCCACTTT.

This clonotype showed up just a few times. V and J are TRBV19 and TRBJ1-4; weak D call: TRBD1 (5 bases). V lost 6 bases, J lost 0 bases, and 8 bases lay in between. This CDR3 has 14 amino acids. Germline CDR1 reads LNHDA; CDR2 reads SQIVND (reference sequence). CDR3 in DNA: TGTGCCAGTAGCCAGACAGCAACTAATGAAAAACTGTTTTTT. Translation: CASSQTATNEKLFF.

This clonotype has only a few counts. This chain links TRBV20-1 with TRBJ2-7, with D possibly TRBD1 on 6 matching bases. Trimming removed 2 bases at V and 3 bases at J, with 11 bases between. This CDR3 has 13 amino acids. Germline lookup yields CDR1 DFQATT and CDR2 SNEGSKA (reference sequence). CDR3 region: CSARRTAFYEQYF. In nucleotides, the CDR3 is TGCAGTGCTAGAAGGACAGCATTCTACGAGCAGTACTTC.

This clonotype was counted at least ten times. The chain joins TRBV25-1 to TRBJ1-1; D gene unclear. This CDR3 has 10 amino acids. The germline gives CDR1 MGHDK, CDR2 SYGVNS. The V end lost 3 bases, the J end lost 4 bases, and 0 bases lay between the germline ends. CDR3 nucleotides: TGTGCCAGCAGTGACACTGAAGCTTTCTTT. It codes for CASSDTEAFF.

This clonotype has only one observation. The chain couples TRBV7-9 to TRBJ1-1; 7 bases are a match to TRBD1. Germline V gene sequence: CDR1 SEHNR, CDR2 FQNEAQ (reference sequence). The CDR3 extends over 13 amino acids. The V gene end was trimmed by 8 bases and the J gene end by 5 bases; junction bases not matched to a gene: 8. The CDR3 loop reads CASGQTGRTEAFF. The CDR3, as DNA: TGTGCCAGCGGACAGACAGGGAGGACTGAAGCTTTCTTT.

This clonotype was counted many times. The chain employs TRBV7-9 and TRBJ1-6, with 9 nucleotides matching TRBD1. The CDR3 totals 15 residues. Germline CDR1 is SEHNR and CDR2 is FQNEAQ (reference sequence). The J segment lost 10 bases and the V segment lost 1 base, leaving 5 bases of the junction unmatched. The CDR3 sequence is CASSLDRDRDSPLHF. Written as DNA, the CDR3 is TGTGCCAGCAGCTTAGACCGGGACAGGGACTCACCCCTCCACTTT.

The V and J genes are TRBV24-1 and TRBJ1-2; D gene ambiguous. V was clipped by 1 base and J by 4 bases, with 3 bases between them. Per germline, CDR1 KGHDR and CDR2 SFDVKD. The CDR3 is made up of 12 amino acids. The CDR3 here is CATSDFVYGYTF. In DNA form, the CDR3 reads TGTGCCACCAGTGATTTCGTCTATGGCTACACCTTC.

There are a few counts of this clonotype. V usage is TRBV11-2 and J usage is TRBJ2-6; D might be TRBD1 (5 bases). CDR1 is SGHAT, CDR2 FQNNGV, per germline. The V end was cut by 3 bases, the J end by 2 bases, with 8 bases between. The CDR3 spans 15 residues. The CDR3 DNA is TGTGCCAGCAGCTTGGTAGGGGCTGGGGCCAACGTCCTGACTTTC. It translates to CASSLVGAGANVLTF.

Ten or more counts support this clonotype. V gene TRBV27 combines with J gene TRBJ2-1; D may be TRBD1 or TRBD2 (5 bases each). CDR3 length: 14 amino acids. The ends were cut back, 6 bases at V and 2 bases at J, with 11 bases in the middle. Per the germline V gene, CDR1 is MNHEY and CDR2 is SMNVEV (reference sequence). CDR3 protein: CASSPGTTYNEQFF. In DNA, the CDR3 is TGTGCCAGCAGCCCCGGGACCACCTACAATGAGCAGTTCTTC.

This chain joins TRBV7-9 and TRBJ2-5, with 8 nucleotides matching TRBD2. From germline, CDR1 is SEHNR and CDR2 FQNEAQ (reference sequence). Losses at the gene ends were 2 bases for V and 5 bases for J; bases not matched to a gene: 13. This CDR3 spans 17 amino acids. CDR3 nucleotide sequence: TGTGCCAGCAGCTTAACGGCGGGGGGAATGGCAGGGGAGACCCAGTACTTC. It codes for CASSLTAGGMAGETQYF.

The V gene is TRBV19, the J gene TRBJ1-2; D possibly corresponds to TRBD1 (6 bases). V lost 3 bases, J lost 4 bases, and 15 bases lay in between. The CDR3 spans 15 residues. From germline, CDR1 is LNHDA and CDR2 SQIVND (reference sequence). CDR3 region: CASSISTFRGYGYTF. In nucleotides, the CDR3 is TGTGCCAGTAGTATCTCGACCTTCAGGGGCTATGGCTACACCTTC.

The V and J genes are TRBV9 and TRBJ2-7; the D gene is possibly TRBD1 (6 bases). Germline lookup yields CDR1 SGDLS and CDR2 YYNGEE. This CDR3 is built from 14 residues. Trimming shortened V by 8 bases and J by 2 bases, and 17 bases separated the two germline ends. CDR3 sequence: CASVNRDPPYEQYF. The CDR3 coding sequence is TGTGCCAGTGTTAACAGGGATCCCCCCTACGAGCAGTACTTC.

V usage is TRBV7-8 and J usage is TRBJ1-1, with TRBD1 matching over 7 bases. The CDR3 runs to 14 residues. The germline CDR1 and CDR2 sequences are SGHVS and FQNEAQ. The V gene end was trimmed by 4 bases and the J gene end by 6 bases; junction bases not matched to a gene: 8. The CDR3 loop reads CASSSISTGSEAFF. CDR3 coding DNA: TGTGCCAGCAGCTCAATATCGACAGGGTCTGAAGCTTTCTTT.

Turning to this clonotype: In this CDR3 the conserved last residue, phenylalanine or tryptophan, is missing, so a read error is likely. The chain uses TRBV24-1 and TRBJ1-1, with D unresolved. The CDR3 runs to 13 residues. CDR1 is KGHDR and CDR2 is SFDVKD in the germline V gene. The CDR3 nucleotides read TGTGCCACCAGTGGCAGCCTGAACACTGGAGCTTTCCTT. Translation gives CATSGSLNTGAFL.